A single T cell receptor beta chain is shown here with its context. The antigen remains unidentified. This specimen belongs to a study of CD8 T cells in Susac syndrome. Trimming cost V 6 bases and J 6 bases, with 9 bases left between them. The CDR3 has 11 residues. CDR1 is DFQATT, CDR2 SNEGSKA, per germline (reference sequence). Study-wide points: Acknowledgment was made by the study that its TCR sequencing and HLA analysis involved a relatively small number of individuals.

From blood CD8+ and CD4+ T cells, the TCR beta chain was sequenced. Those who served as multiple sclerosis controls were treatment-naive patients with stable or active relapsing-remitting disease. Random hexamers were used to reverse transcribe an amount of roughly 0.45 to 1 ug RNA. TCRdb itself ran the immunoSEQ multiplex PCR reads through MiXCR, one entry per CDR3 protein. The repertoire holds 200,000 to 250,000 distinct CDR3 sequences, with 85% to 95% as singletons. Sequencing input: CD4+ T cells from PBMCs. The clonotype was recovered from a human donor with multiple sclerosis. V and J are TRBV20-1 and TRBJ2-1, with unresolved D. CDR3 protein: CSAETTNEQFF. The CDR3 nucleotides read TGCAGTGCCGAGACCACCAATGAGCAGTTCTTC.